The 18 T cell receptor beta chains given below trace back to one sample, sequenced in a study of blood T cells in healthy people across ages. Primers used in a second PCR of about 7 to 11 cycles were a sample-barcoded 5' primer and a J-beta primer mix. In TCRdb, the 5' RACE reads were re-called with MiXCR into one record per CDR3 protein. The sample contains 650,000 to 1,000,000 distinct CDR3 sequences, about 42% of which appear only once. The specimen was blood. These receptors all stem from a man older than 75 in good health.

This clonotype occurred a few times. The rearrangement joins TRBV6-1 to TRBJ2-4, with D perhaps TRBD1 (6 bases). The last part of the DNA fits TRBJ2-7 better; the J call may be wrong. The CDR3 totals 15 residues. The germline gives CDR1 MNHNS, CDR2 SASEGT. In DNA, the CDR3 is TGTGCCAGCAGTGCCATAACGGGTCTAGGGGGCGAGCAGTACTTC. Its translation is CASSAITGLGGEQYF.

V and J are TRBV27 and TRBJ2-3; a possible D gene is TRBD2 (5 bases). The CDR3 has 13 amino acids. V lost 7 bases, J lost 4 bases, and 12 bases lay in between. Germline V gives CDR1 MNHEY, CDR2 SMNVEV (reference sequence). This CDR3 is CASNSGWPDTQYF. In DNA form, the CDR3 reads TGTGCCAGCAATTCGGGATGGCCAGATACGCAGTATTTT.

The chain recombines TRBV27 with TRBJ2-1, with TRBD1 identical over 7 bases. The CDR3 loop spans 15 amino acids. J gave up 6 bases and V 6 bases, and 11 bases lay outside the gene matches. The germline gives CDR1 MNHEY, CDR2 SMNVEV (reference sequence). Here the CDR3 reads CASSKDRVGINEQFF. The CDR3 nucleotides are TGTGCCAGCAGCAAAGACAGGGTGGGGATCAATGAGCAGTTCTTC.

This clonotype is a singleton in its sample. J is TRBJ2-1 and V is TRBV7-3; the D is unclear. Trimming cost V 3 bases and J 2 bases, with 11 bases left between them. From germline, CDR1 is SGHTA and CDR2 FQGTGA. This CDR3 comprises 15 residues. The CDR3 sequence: CASSLNGGAYNEQFF. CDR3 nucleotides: TGTGCCAGCAGCTTGAATGGCGGAGCCTACAATGAGCAGTTCTTC.

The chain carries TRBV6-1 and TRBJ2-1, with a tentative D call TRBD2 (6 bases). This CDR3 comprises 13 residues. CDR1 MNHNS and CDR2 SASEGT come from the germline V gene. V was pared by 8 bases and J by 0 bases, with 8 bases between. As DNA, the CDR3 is TGTGCCAGCGCGGGGTACTCCTACAATGAGCAGTTCTTC. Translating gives CASAGYSYNEQFF.

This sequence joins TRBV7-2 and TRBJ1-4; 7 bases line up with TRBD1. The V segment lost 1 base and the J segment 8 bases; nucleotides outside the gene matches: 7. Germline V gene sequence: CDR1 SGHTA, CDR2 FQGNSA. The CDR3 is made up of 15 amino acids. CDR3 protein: CASSLGDRAYEKLFF. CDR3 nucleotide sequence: TGTGCCAGCAGCTTAGGCGACAGGGCGTACGAAAAACTGTTTTTT.

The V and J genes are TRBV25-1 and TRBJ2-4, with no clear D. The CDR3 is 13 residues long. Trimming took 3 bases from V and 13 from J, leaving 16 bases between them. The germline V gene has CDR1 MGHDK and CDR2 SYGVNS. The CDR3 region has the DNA TGTGCCAGCAGTGAGACTGGCTGGGGTGAGCAGTACTTC. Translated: CASSETGWGEQYF.

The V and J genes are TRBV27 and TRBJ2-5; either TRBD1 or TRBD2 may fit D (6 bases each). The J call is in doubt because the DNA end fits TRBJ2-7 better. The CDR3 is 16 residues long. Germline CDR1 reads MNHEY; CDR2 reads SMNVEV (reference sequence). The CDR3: CASSLSGGSGSDEQYF. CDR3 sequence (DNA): TGTGCCAGCAGTTTATCCGGGGGCTCGGGGAGTGACGAGCAGTACTTC.

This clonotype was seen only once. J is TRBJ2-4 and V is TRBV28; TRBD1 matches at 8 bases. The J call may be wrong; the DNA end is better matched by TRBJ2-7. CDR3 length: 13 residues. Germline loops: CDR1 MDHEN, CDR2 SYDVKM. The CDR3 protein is CASQGQGKNEQYF. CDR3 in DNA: TGTGCCAGCCAAGGACAGGGTAAAAACGAGCAGTACTTC.

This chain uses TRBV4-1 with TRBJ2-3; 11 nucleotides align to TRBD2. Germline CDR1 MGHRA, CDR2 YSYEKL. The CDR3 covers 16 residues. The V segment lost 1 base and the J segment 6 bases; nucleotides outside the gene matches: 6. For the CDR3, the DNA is TGCGCCAGCAGCCAAGCGACTAGCGGGGTCCGGGATACGCAGTATTTT. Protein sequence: CASSQATSGVRDTQYF.

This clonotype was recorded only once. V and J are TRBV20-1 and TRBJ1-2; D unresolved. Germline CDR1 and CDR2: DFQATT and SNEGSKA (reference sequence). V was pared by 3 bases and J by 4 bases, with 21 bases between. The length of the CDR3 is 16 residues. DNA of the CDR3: TGCAGTGCTAGTGTCCCTCTCGTGAATGGGGTCTATGGCTACACCTTC. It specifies CSASVPLVNGVYGYTF.

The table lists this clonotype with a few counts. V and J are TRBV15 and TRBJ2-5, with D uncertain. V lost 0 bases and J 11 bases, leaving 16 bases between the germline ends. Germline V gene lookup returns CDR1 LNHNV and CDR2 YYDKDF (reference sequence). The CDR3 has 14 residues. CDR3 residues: CATSRESLRNEQYF. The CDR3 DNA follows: TGTGCCACCAGCAGAGAAAGCCTACGGAATGAGCAGTACTTC.

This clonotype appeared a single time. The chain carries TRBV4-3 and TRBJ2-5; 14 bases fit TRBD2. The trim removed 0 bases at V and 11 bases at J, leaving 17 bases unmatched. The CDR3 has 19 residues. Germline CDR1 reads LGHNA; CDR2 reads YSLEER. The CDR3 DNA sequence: TGCGCCAGCAGCCAAGATCGGACTAGCGGGAGGACGGGGGACAGAGAGCAGTACTTC. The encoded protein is CASSQDRTSGRTGDREQYF.

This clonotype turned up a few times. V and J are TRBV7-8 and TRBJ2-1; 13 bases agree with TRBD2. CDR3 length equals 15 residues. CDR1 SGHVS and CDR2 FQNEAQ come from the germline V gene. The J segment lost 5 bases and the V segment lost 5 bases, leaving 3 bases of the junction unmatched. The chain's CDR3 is CASSAGLAGHNEQFF. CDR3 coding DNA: TGTGCCAGCAGCGCGGGACTAGCGGGGCACAATGAGCAGTTCTTC.

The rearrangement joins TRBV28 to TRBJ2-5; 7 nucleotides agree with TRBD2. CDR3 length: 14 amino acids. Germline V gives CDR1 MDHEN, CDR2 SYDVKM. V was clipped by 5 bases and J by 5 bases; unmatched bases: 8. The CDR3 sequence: CASSRSIGRETQYF. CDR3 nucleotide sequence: TGTGCCAGCAGTCGGTCCATCGGGAGGGAGACCCAGTACTTC.

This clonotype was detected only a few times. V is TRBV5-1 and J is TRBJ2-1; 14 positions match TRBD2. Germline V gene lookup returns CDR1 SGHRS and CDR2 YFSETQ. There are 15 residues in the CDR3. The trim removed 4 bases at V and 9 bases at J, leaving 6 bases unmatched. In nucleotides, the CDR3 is TGCGCCAGCAGCCCTGGGACTAGCGGGAGCCGTGAGCAGTTCTTC. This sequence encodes CASSPGTSGSREQFF.

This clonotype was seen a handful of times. The CDR3 nucleotides read TGTGCCAGCAGTTTAGAGGGACTAGCGGCCAATGAGCAGTTCTTC. Its protein product is CASSLEGLAANEQFF. This chain connects TRBV12-3 or TRBV12-4 to TRBJ2-1, with TRBD2 matching over 11 bases. The CDR3 is 15 residues long. V trimming: 1 base; J trimming: 6 bases; junction bases outside the gene matches: 2.

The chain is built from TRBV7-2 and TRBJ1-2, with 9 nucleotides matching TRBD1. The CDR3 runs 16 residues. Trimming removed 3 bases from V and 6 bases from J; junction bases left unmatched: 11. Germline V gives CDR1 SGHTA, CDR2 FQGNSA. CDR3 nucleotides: TGTGCCAGCAGCTTCCTTGGACAGGGGTTAGGGAATGGCTACACCTTC. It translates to CASSFLGQGLGNGYTF.